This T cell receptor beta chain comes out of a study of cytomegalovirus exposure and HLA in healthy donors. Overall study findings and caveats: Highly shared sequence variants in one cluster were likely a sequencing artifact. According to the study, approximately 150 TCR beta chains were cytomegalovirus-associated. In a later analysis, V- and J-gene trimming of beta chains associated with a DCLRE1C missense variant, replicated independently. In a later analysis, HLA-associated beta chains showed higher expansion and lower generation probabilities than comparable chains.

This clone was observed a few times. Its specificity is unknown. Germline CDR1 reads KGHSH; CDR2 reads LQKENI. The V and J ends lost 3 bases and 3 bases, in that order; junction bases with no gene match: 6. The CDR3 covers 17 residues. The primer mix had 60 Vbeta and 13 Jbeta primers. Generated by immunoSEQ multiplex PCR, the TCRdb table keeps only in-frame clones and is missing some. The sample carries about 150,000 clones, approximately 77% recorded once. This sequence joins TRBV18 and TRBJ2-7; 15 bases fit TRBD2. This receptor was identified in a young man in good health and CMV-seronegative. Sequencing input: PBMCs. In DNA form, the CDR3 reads TGTGCCAGCTCACCGCCTGGACTAGCGGGAGGGAGCTACGAGCAGTACTTC. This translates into CASSPPGLAGGSYEQYF. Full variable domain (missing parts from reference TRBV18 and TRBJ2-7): NAGVMQNPRHLVRRRGQEARLRCSPMKGHSHVYWYRQLPEEGLKFMVYLQKENIIDESGMPKERFSAEFPKEGPSILRIQQVVRGDSAAYFCASSPPGLAGGSYEQYFGPGTRLTVT.